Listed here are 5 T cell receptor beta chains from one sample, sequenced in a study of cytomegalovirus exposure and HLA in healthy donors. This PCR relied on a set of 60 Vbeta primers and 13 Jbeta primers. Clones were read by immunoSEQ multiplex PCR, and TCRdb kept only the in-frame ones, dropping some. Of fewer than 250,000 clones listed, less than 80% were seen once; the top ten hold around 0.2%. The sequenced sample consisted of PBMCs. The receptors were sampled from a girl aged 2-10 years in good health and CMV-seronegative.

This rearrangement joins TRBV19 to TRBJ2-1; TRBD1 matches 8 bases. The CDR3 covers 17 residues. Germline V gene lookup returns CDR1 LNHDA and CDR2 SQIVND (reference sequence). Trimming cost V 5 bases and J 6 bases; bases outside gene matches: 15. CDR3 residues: CASSYSLGRGHGNEQFF. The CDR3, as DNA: TGTGCCAGTAGTTACTCCCTCGGCAGGGGGCATGGCAATGAGCAGTTCTTC.

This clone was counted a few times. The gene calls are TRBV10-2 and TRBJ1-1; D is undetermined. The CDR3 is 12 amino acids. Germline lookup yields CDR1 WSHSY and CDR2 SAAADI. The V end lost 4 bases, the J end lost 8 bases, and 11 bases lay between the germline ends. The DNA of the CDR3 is TGCGCCAGCAGTGTAGCCCTAAGGGAAGCTTTCTTT. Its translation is CASSVALREAFF.

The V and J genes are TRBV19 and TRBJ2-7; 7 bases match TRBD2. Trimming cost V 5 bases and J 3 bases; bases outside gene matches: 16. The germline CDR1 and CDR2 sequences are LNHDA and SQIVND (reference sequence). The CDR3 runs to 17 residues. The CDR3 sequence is CASSPQASSGTFYEQYF. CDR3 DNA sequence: TGTGCCAGTAGTCCCCAGGCTTCGAGCGGGACTTTCTACGAGCAGTACTTC.

In DNA form, the CDR3 reads TGTGCCAGCTCCCACGGACAGGGAACGAACACTGAAGCTTTCTTT. This codes for CASSHGQGTNTEAFF. This chain uses TRBV18 with TRBJ1-1, with TRBD1 matching over 8 bases. There are 15 residues in the CDR3. V trimming: 6 bases; J trimming: 1 base; junction bases outside the gene matches: 7. The V gene's germline CDR1 is KGHSH and CDR2 LQKENI.

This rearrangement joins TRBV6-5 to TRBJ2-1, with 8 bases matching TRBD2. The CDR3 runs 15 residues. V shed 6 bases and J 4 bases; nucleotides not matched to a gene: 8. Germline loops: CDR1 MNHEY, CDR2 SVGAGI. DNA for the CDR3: TGTGCCAGCAGCCCAGAGGGCGGGGGGTACAATGAGCAGTTCTTC. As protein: CASSPEGGGYNEQFF.